A single T cell receptor (beta chain) is shown here with its context. The template was RNA from unsorted bulk tissue. This CDR3 region has 12 residues. The V and J ends lost 3 bases and 10 bases, in that order; junction bases with no gene match: 4. Germline V CDR1 and CDR2: DFQATT, SNEGSKA (reference sequence). This sample is part of a study of tumor and adjacent non-tumor tissue in lung cancer. The wider study: Around 4 million productive TCRbeta reads were obtained per sample on average.

A modified ARM-PCR protocol with three rounds of nested PCR amplified TCRbeta. In TCRdb, the multiplex PCR reads were re-called with MiXCR into one record per CDR3 protein. The data show roughly 150,000 distinct CDR3 sequences, about 71% seen once. The sequenced material came from lung tumor tissue. This receptor was identified in a man in his fifties or sixties with small cell lung cancer. The chain is built from TRBV20-1 and TRBJ2-1; TRBD2 matches 9 bases. The CDR3, as DNA: TGCAGTGCTAGTCAAAGCGGGAGGGAGCAGTTCTTC. Translating gives CSASQSGREQFF.